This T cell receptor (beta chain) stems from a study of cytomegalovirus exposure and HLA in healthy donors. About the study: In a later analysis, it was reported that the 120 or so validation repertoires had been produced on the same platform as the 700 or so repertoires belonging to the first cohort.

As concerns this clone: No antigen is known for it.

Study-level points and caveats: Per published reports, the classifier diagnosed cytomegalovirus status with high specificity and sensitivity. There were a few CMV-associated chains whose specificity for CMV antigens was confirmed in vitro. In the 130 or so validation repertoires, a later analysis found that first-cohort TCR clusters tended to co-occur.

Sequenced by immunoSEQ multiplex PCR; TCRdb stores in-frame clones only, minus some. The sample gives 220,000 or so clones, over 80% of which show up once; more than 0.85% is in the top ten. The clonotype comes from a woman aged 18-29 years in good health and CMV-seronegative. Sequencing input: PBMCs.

In nucleotides, the CDR3 is TGCGCCAGCAGCTTGGACACCGGGACAGGGAATTCACCCCTCCACTTT. Protein: CASSLDTGTGNSPLHF. The gene calls are TRBV5-1 and TRBJ1-6; 9 bases fit TRBD1. The CDR3 is 16 residues long. V shed 0 bases, J shed 7 bases, and the junction held 5 bases outside the gene matches. Germline CDR1 is SGHRS and CDR2 is YFSETQ.